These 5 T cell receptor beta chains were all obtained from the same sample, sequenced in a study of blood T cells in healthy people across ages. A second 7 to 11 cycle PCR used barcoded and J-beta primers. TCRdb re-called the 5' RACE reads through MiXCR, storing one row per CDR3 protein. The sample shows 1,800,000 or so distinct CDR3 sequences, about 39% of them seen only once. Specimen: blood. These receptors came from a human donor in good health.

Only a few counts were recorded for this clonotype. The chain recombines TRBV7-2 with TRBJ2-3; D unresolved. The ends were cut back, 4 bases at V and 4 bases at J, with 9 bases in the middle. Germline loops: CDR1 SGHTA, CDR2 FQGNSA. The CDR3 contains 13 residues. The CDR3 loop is CASSSHDADTQYF. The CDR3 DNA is TGTGCCAGCAGCTCCCATGATGCAGATACGCAGTATTTT.

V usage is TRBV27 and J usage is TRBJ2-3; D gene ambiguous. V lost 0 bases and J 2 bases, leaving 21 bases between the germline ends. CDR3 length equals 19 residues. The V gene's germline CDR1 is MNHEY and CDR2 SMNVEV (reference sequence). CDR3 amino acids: CASSLSPQLWAIITDTQYF. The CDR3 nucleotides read TGTGCCAGCAGTTTATCCCCCCAATTGTGGGCTATAATCACAGATACGCAGTATTTT.

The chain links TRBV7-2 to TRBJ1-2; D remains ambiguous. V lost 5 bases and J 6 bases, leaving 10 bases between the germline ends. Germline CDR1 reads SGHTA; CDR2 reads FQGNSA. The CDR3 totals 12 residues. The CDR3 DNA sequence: TGTGCCAGCAGCCCAGATATTGATGGCTACACCTTC. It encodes CASSPDIDGYTF.

CDR3 region: CASSDSHLYNSPLHF. DNA of the CDR3: TGTGCCAGCAGTGATTCTCACTTGTATAATTCACCCCTCCACTTT. This chain links TRBV25-1 with TRBJ1-6; D unclear. The CDR3 is 15 amino acids. V shed 3 bases and J shed 4 bases, with 10 bases lying between them. Germline V gene sequence: CDR1 MGHDK, CDR2 SYGVNS.

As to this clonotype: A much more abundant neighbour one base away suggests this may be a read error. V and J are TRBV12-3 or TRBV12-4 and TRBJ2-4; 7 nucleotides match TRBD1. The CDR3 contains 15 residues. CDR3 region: CVSSPGQRVKDIQYF. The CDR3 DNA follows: TGTGTCAGCAGCCCGGGACAGAGGGTCAAGGACATTCAGTACTTC.